This T cell receptor beta chain came from a study of early T cells in non-severe SARS-CoV-2 infection. Worth noting for this clonotype: As yet, its antigen is unknown.

TCRdb redid the calling of the 5' RACE reads with MiXCR, one entry per CDR3 protein. Seen here are around 86,000 distinct CDR3 sequences, roughly 14% observed once, and the top ten hold about 0.59%. Whole-study findings and limits: Matching with VDJdb favored anti-spike CD8 responses (missing private and CD4 specificities).

J gave up 4 bases and V 4 bases, and 8 bases lay outside the gene matches. This CDR3 contains 16 residues. Germline CDR1 and CDR2: MNHEY and SVGAGI. The source material was whole blood. V gene TRBV6-5 combines with J gene TRBJ2-5; 11 nucleotides agree with TRBD2. This receptor was taken from an adult who was a healthcare worker with PCR-confirmed SARS-CoV-2 infection or an uninfected control (not recorded which). This CDR3 is CASSLAGGPRGETQYF. The CDR3 DNA reads as TGTGCCAGCAGTTTAGCGGGGGGGCCGCGTGGAGAGACCCAGTACTTC.